This is a list of T cell receptor beta chains from one sample in a study of cytomegalovirus exposure and HLA in healthy donors. Sequenced by immunoSEQ multiplex PCR; TCRdb stores in-frame clones only, minus some. The repertoire holds about 200,000 clones, around 83% seen once, with 13% in the top ten. The sample consisted of PBMCs. The receptors shown here come from a woman aged 25-40 years in good health and CMV-seropositive. Both conserved end residues are part of each CDR3. The D gene is left open where the match is weak. Clone size is given for some rows only: seen once, a few or many times, or a class if the clone is expanded.

j_call v_call d_call clone_size cdr3_aa cdr3_nt
TRBJ2-5 TRBV6-1 NA NA CASRLQGSETQYF TGTGCCAGCAGATTACAGGGCTCGGAGACCCAGTACTTC
TRBJ2-3 TRBV28 NA NA CASSFTGGDTDTQYF TGTGCCAGCAGTTTTACAGGGGGGGACACAGATACGCAGTATTTT
TRBJ2-3 TRBV9 NA NA CASSVTGLGATDTQYF TGTGCCAGCAGCGTCACCGGGCTGGGGGCGACAGATACGCAGTATTTT
TRBJ1-1 TRBV2 NA NA CASSVYEAFF TGTGCCAGCAGTGTCTATGAAGCTTTCTTT
TRBJ2-7 TRBV5-6 NA NA CASSLPLGGGHEQYF TGTGCCAGCAGCTTGCCCCTTGGGGGGGGCCACGAGCAGTACTTC
TRBJ2-1 TRBV5-6 NA NA CASSLSTTEQFF TGTGCCAGCAGCTTGTCTACGACAGAGCAGTTCTTC
TRBJ2-1 TRBV19 TRBD2 NA CASSPTGGNSYNEQFF TGTGCCAGTAGTCCGACCGGGGGGAACTCCTACAATGAGCAGTTCTTC
TRBJ2-7 TRBV29-1 NA NA CSVEGYLDGSYEQYF TGCAGCGTGGAGGGGTACCTCGACGGATCCTACGAGCAGTACTTC
TRBJ2-3 TRBV5-4 TRBD2 NA CASSLTFGGTWDTQYF TGTGCCAGCAGCTTAACCTTCGGGGGGACGTGGGATACGCAGTATTTT
TRBJ1-2 TRBV2 NA NA CASKYGLGNYGYTF TGTGCCAGCAAATACGGACTGGGGAACTATGGCTACACCTTC
TRBJ2-1 TRBV6-1 NA NA CASSVQGPNNEQFF TGTGCCAGCAGTGTACAGGGTCCAAACAATGAGCAGTTCTTC
TRBJ1-3 TRBV5-1 NA NA CASSSTGNSYGNTIYF TGCGCCAGCAGCTCAACCGGGAATTCGTATGGAAACACCATATATTTT
TRBJ2-1 TRBV28 TRBD2 NA CASSLAGGSSYNEQFF TGTGCCAGCAGCTTAGCGGGAGGTAGCTCCTACAATGAGCAGTTCTTC
TRBJ2-7 TRBV28 TRBD1 NA CASRETGGVYEQYF TGTGCCAGCAGGGAGACAGGGGGAGTATACGAGCAGTACTTC
TRBJ1-1 TRBV28 TRBD1 NA CASRPTGGARFAEAFF TGTGCCAGCAGACCAACAGGGGGCGCACGTTTCGCTGAAGCTTTCTTT
TRBJ2-3 TRBV5-6 NA NA CASSETGLRADTQYF TGTGCCAGCAGCGAAACCGGGTTACGGGCAGATACGCAGTATTTT
TRBJ2-1 TRBV5-1 TRBD2 once CASSLRLAGNYNEQFF TGCGCCAGCAGCTTGCGGCTAGCGGGAAATTACAATGAGCAGTTCTTC
TRBJ1-5 TRBV9 TRBD1 NA CASSVGPTGYQPQHF TGTGCCAGCAGCGTAGGACCGACAGGGTATCAGCCCCAGCATTTT
TRBJ1-1 TRBV6-5 NA NA CASSKTLGRGSAFF TGTGCCAGCAGTAAAACTTTGGGCAGGGGCAGTGCTTTCTTT
TRBJ2-7 TRBV4-1 TRBD2 NA CASSLGLAANEQYF TGCGCCAGCAGTCTTGGACTAGCGGCAAACGAGCAGTACTTC
TRBJ2-1 TRBV27 NA NA CASSFFDSSYNEQFF TGTGCCAGCAGTTTTTTCGATAGCTCCTACAATGAGCAGTTCTTC
TRBJ2-7 TRBV5-1 TRBD1 NA CASGTGVRYEQYF TGCGCCAGCGGGACAGGGGTTCGGTACGAGCAGTACTTC
TRBJ2-4 TRBV7-9 NA NA CASSETVPKNIQYF TGTGCCAGCAGCGAGACAGTACCCAAAAACATTCAGTACTTC
TRBJ2-5 TRBV27 NA NA CASRTYRVSETQYF TGTGCCAGCCGGACCTACAGGGTCTCAGAGACCCAGTACTTC
TRBJ2-2 TRBV2 TRBD2 NA CASSPGLAGVLTGELFF TGTGCCAGCAGTCCGGGACTAGCGGGAGTGCTCACCGGGGAGCTGTTTTTT
TRBJ2-3 TRBV29-1 NA NA CSVAYTAAYTDTQYF TGCAGCGTTGCTTACACAGCCGCCTACACAGATACGCAGTATTTT
TRBJ2-7 TRBV12-2 NA NA CASRLGGRGTYEQYF TGTGCAAGTCGCTTAGGCGGCAGGGGAACTTACGAGCAGTACTTC
TRBJ2-7 TRBV4-2 NA few CASSFIAGTYEQYF TGTGCCAGCAGCTTCATAGCCGGAACCTACGAGCAGTACTTC
TRBJ2-1 TRBV9 TRBD2 NA CASSVGLREDEQFF TGTGCCAGCAGCGTGGGGTTGCGGGAGGACGAGCAGTTCTTC
TRBJ1-3 TRBV9 NA NA CASSPLTGVGNTIYF TGTGCCAGCAGCCCCCTGACAGGTGTTGGAAACACCATATATTTT
TRBJ1-3 TRBV6-1 TRBD1 NA CASSDLGTGSGNTIYF TGTGCCAGCAGTGATCTCGGGACAGGGTCCGGAAACACCATATATTTT
TRBJ1-3 TRBV6-6 TRBD1 NA CASWTGSLGNTIYF TGTGCCAGTTGGACAGGGAGTTTAGGAAACACCATATATTTT
TRBJ1-5 TRBV7-8 TRBD1 NA CASSRRDSRASNQPQHF TGTGCCAGCAGTCGAAGGGACAGTCGAGCAAGCAATCAGCCCCAGCATTTT
TRBJ1-3 TRBV6-5 NA NA CASSYLGKTSGNTIYF TGTGCCAGCAGTTACCTGGGCAAGACCTCTGGAAACACCATATATTTT
TRBJ2-7 TRBV10-2 NA few CASSEQDSYEQYF TGCGCCAGCAGTGAGCAGGACTCCTACGAGCAGTACTTC
TRBJ2-7 TRBV30 NA NA CAWTRGRSLSYEQYF TGTGCCTGGACTCGTGGGAGGTCACTCTCCTACGAGCAGTACTTC
TRBJ1-1 TRBV6-4 NA NA CASSLEGVGTEAFF TGTGCCAGCAGTTTAGAGGGGGTCGGCACTGAAGCTTTCTTT
TRBJ2-1 TRBV20-1 NA NA CSARMGEQFF TGCAGTGCCAGGATGGGTGAGCAGTTCTTC
TRBJ2-2 TRBV4-1 NA NA CASSQAAPGADLNTGELFF TGCGCCAGCAGCCAAGCTGCCCCGGGAGCGGACCTAAACACCGGGGAGCTGTTTTTT